Following are 10 T cell receptor beta chains from one sample sequenced in a study of memory CD4+ T cells and cytomegalovirus serostatus. The sort gate was single viable CD3+CD4+CD8-CD45RO+ cells for memory CD4+ T cells. Repertoires were generated with immunoSEQ multiplex PCR, while TCRdb's copy carries only in-frame clones and drops some. In the table there are almost 45,000 clones, over 60% of which are singletons. Sequenced: memory CD4+ T cells from blood. Source of these receptors: an adult in good health and CMV-seronegative.

The genes are TRBV5-4 and TRBJ1-1; D unresolved. Germline V gene sequence: CDR1 SGHNT, CDR2 YYREEE (reference sequence). The CDR3 spans 13 residues. V lost 4 bases and J 6 bases, leaving 13 bases between the germline ends. The CDR3 loop is CASSPSLGPEAFF. The CDR3 DNA sequence: TGTGCCAGCAGCCCAAGCCTAGGTCCTGAAGCTTTCTTT.

V gene TRBV4-2 combines with J gene TRBJ2-7; D is undetermined. V lost 4 bases and J lost 0, with 10 bases in between. The CDR3 has 14 residues. Per germline, CDR1 LGHNA and CDR2 YNFKEQ. Here the CDR3 DNA reads TGTGCCAGCAGCCGAGATTTTAGCTCCTACGAGCAGTACTTC. Protein product: CASSRDFSSYEQYF.

This clone was seen once. The rearrangement uses TRBV5-6 and TRBJ2-2, with D unclear. Germline lookup yields CDR1 SGHDT and CDR2 YYEEEE. The CDR3 sequence is 13 residues long. Trimming removed 1 base at V and 5 bases at J, with 6 bases between. The CDR3 coding sequence is TGTGCCAGCAGCTTGACTCCTACCGGGGAGCTGTTTTTT. Translating it yields CASSLTPTGELFF.

The rearrangement joins TRBV4-2 to TRBJ2-4; 7 nucleotides agree with TRBD2. In germline, CDR1 is LGHNA, CDR2 YNFKEQ. There are 15 residues in the CDR3. J was trimmed by 6 bases and V by 4 bases; bases with no gene match: 9. CDR3 amino acids: CASSLEAGSGNIQYF. The CDR3, as DNA: TGTGCCAGCAGCCTCGAAGCGGGATCTGGAAACATTCAGTACTTC.

This chain uses TRBV2 with TRBJ1-1, with D possibly being TRBD1 (6 bases). This CDR3 region has 14 residues. CDR1 and CDR2 (germline): SNHLY, FYNNEI. Trimming left V 7 bases short and J 4 bases short, with 16 bases between. The CDR3 here is CASTEGGSVTEAFF. CDR3 in DNA: TGTGCCAGCACCGAGGGGGGATCGGTCACTGAAGCTTTCTTT.

This clone appeared a single time. The gene calls are TRBV4-1 and TRBJ1-3; D is uncertain. V lost 1 base, J lost 1 base, and 14 bases lay in between. Looked up from germline, CDR1 is MGHRA and CDR2 is YSYEKL. The CDR3 consists of 17 residues. The chain's CDR3 is CASSQVGSRLSGNTIYF. The CDR3 DNA follows: TGCGCCAGCAGCCAAGTGGGTAGTCGACTATCTGGAAACACCATATATTTT.

J is TRBJ2-7 and V is TRBV19, with 9 bases lining up with TRBD2. Germline V gene lookup returns CDR1 LNHDA and CDR2 SQIVND (reference sequence). This CDR3 is 16 amino acids long. The J segment lost 0 bases and the V segment lost 2 bases, leaving 5 bases of the junction unmatched. The CDR3 is CASSITGTSSSYEQYF. The DNA for the CDR3 is TGTGCCAGTAGTATAACCGGGACTAGCAGCTCCTACGAGCAGTACTTC.

This chain joins TRBV20-1 and TRBJ2-1; D uncertain. Trimming stripped 0 bases from V and 8 bases from J, with 5 bases between. CDR1 and CDR2 from the germline V gene are DFQATT and SNEGSKA (reference sequence). The CDR3 totals 11 residues. The CDR3 region is CSARDWDEQFF. CDR3 nucleotides: TGCAGTGCTAGAGATTGGGATGAGCAGTTCTTC.

The V call is TRBV5-1, the J call TRBJ1-1; 7 nucleotides match TRBD1. The CDR3 consists of 15 residues. Germline CDR1 is SGHRS and CDR2 is YFSETQ. The V gene end was trimmed by 4 bases and the J gene end by 1 base; junction bases not matched to a gene: 7. CDR3 bases: TGCGCCAGCAGCGCCGGGACAGTGAGGAACACTGAAGCTTTCTTT. Amino acid sequence: CASSAGTVRNTEAFF.

Here the CDR3 DNA reads TGTGCCACCAGCAGAGACGGAAACCCCTTCTACGAGCAGTACTTC. Protein product: CATSRDGNPFYEQYF. The V and J genes are TRBV15 and TRBJ2-7; D is unclear. Looked up from germline, CDR1 is LNHNV and CDR2 is YYDKDF (reference sequence). The CDR3 sequence is 15 residues long. V lost 0 bases to trimming and J lost 3 bases, with 12 bases between them. Drawing the rest from reference TRBV15 and TRBJ2-7, the complete variable domain is DAMVIQNPRYQVTQFGKPVTLSCSQTLNHNVMYWYQQKSSQAPKLLFHYYDKDFNNEADTPDNFQSRRPNTSFCFLDIRSPGLGDTAMYLCATSRDGNPFYEQYFGPGTRLTVT.